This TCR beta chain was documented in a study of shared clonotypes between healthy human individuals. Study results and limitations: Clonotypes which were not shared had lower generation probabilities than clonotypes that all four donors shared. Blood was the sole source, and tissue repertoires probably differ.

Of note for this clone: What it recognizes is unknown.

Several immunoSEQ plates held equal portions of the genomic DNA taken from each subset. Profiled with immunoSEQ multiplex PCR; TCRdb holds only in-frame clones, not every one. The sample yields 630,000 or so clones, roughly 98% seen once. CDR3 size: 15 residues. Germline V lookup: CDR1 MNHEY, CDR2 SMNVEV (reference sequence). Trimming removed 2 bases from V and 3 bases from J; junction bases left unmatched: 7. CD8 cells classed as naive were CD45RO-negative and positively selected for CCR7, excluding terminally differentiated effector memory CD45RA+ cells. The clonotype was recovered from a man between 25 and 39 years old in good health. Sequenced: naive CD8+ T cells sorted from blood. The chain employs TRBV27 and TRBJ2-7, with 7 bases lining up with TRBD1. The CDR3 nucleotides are TGTGCCAGCAGTTTAAAGAGTCGGGACAGCTACGAGCAGTACTTC. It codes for CASSLKSRDSYEQYF.